This TCR beta chain appears in the sequencing data of a study of T cell changes during pregnancy in multiple sclerosis. Germline CDR1 reads SGDLS; CDR2 reads YYNGEE. V lost 0 bases and J 4 bases, leaving 12 bases between the germline ends. This CDR3 contains 15 residues. Profiled with immunoSEQ multiplex PCR; TCRdb holds only in-frame clones, not every one. This table holds about 79,000 clones, around 93% found once. The V gene is TRBV9, the J gene TRBJ2-3; perhaps TRBD1 as D (5 bases). This sample comprised peripheral blood, obtained in the second trimester of pregnancy. The clonotype comes from a female donor in good health, enrolled as a control in a pregnancy study. CDR3 loop: CASSVVGRPPDTQYF. In DNA, the CDR3 is TGTGCCAGCAGCGTAGTGGGGCGGCCTCCAGATACGCAGTATTTT.